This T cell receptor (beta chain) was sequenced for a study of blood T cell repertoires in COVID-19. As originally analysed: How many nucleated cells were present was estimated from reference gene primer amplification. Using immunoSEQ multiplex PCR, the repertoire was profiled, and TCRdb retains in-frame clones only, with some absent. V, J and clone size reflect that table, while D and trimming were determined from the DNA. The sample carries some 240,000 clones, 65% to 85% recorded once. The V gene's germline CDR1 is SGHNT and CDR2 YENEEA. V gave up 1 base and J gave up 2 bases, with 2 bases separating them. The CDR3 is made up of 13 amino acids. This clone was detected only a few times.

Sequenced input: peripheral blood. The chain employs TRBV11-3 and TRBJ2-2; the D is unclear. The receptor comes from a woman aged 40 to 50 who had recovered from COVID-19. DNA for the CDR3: TGTGCCAGCAGCTTAGTAAACACCGGGGAGCTGTTTTTT. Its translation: CASSLVNTGELFF.